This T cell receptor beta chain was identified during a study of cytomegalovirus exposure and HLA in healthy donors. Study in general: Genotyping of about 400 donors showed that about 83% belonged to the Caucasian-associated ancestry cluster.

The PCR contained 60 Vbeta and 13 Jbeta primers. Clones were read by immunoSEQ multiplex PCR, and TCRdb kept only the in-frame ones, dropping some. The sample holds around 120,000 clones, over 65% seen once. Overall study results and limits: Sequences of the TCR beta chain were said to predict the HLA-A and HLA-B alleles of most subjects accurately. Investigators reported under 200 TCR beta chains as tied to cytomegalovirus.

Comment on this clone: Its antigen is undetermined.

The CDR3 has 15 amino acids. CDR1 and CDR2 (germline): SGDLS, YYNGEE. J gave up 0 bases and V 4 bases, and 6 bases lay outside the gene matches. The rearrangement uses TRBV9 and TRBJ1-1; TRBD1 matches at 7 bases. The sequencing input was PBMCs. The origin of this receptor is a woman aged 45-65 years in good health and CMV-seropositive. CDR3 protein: CASSPSGQLNTEAFF. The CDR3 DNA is TGTGCCAGCAGCCCCTCGGGACAGCTGAACACTGAAGCTTTCTTT.